One sample yielded the 29 T cell receptor beta chains listed below, sequenced in a study of regulatory T cells in long-lasting Graves disease. As to time point: persistent/refractory GD, antithyroid drugs over 5 years with positive TRAb. With RNA extracted from PBMCs as input, the TCR library was made. The TCR beta library used iRepertoire HTBI primers with Arm-PCR amplification of CDR3. From the multiplex PCR reads, TCRdb called clonotypes with MiXCR, one entry per CDR3 protein. Found here are roughly 300,000 distinct CDR3 sequences, 15% to 20% of them singletons; the top ten hold approximately 31%. Sequenced material: peripheral blood mononuclear cells (PBMCs), taken when the disease was refractory, from a patient treated with antithyroid drugs. The receptors were gathered from a female donor with Graves disease.

V and J are TRBV7-9 and TRBJ1-2, with D unclear. The V end lost 5 bases, the J end lost 4 bases, and 11 bases lay between the germline ends. The CDR3 loop spans 13 amino acids. Germline V gene sequence: CDR1 SEHNR, CDR2 FQNEAQ (reference sequence). The CDR3 bases are TGTGCCAGCAGCCCTCCGGCATCCTATGGCTACACCTTC. This sequence encodes CASSPPASYGYTF.

This chain connects TRBV19 to TRBJ2-5; D is undetermined. Trimming removed 3 bases at V and 5 bases at J, with 10 bases between. Germline lookup yields CDR1 LNHDA and CDR2 SQIVND (reference sequence). This CDR3 region has 13 residues. The CDR3 DNA follows: TGTGCCAGTAGTATGTACGGGCGCGAGACCCAGTACTTC. This codes for CASSMYGRETQYF.

This clonotype was picked up many times. V and J are TRBV11-2 and TRBJ1-4, with TRBD1 matching 12 bases. V lost 5 bases and J lost 8; bases outside the gene matches: 15. Germline assignment: CDR1 SGHAT and CDR2 FQNNGV. The CDR3 contains 18 residues. The CDR3 sequence is CASSLHRDRGREAEKLFF. The CDR3 DNA follows: TGTGCCAGCAGCCTCCACCGGGACAGGGGGCGCGAAGCCGAAAAACTGTTTTTT.

This clonotype was picked up many times. V usage is TRBV20-1 and J usage is TRBJ2-3; 8 bases are a match to TRBD1. The ends lost 4 bases at V and 2 bases at J; junction bases unmatched: 5. The germline gives CDR1 DFQATT, CDR2 SNEGSKA (reference sequence). The CDR3 extends over 14 amino acids. The CDR3 nucleotides are TGCAGTGCTAAGTTGGGACAGGCCACAGATACGCAGTATTTT. Its translation: CSAKLGQATDTQYF.

This clonotype has more than one count but fewer than ten. CDR3 in amino acids: CASSSFSYRTGEGYTF. CDR3 nucleotides: TGTGCCAGCAGTTCATTTAGTTACCGGACAGGCGAGGGCTACACCTTC. V and J are TRBV28 and TRBJ1-2, with 7 nucleotides matching TRBD1. V shed 4 bases and J 8 bases; nucleotides not matched to a gene: 16. The CDR3 loop spans 16 amino acids. Germline V gene sequence: CDR1 MDHEN, CDR2 SYDVKM.

The rearrangement joins TRBV5-1 to TRBJ2-5; D unresolved. Trimming took 4 bases from V and 0 from J, leaving 13 bases between them. The CDR3 has 15 residues. Germline CDR1 is SGHRS and CDR2 is YFSETQ. The CDR3 nucleotides are TGCGCCAGCAGCCGGGTGGCTGACCACCAAGAGACCCAGTACTTC. It yields the protein CASSRVADHQETQYF.

At least ten counts were recorded for this clonotype. This chain links TRBV2 with TRBJ1-3, with a possible D match to TRBD1 (6 bases). The CDR3 is 15 residues long. V was cut by 2 bases and J by 3 bases, with 11 bases left in between. In germline, CDR1 is SNHLY, CDR2 FYNNEI. CDR3 region: CASSERQGSGNTIYF. For the CDR3, the DNA is TGTGCCAGCAGTGAACGGCAGGGGAGTGGAAACACCATATATTTT.

This clonotype was picked up a small number of times. The chain carries TRBV27 and TRBJ1-1; D not resolved. Germline assignment: CDR1 MNHEY and CDR2 SMNVEV (reference sequence). The CDR3 sequence is 14 residues long. With 2 bases removed from V and 3 bases from J, the gap between germline ends came to 10 bases. CDR3 sequence reads: CASSLDQGDTEAFF. The CDR3 nucleotides are TGTGCCAGCAGTTTAGATCAAGGCGACACTGAAGCTTTCTTT.

The chain joins TRBV7-2 to TRBJ1-2; D not certain. V was pared by 1 base and J by 4 bases, with 10 bases between. This CDR3 comprises 14 residues. CDR1 SGHTA and CDR2 FQGNSA come from the germline V gene. CDR3 nucleotides: TGTGCCAGCAGCTTAGAGGGTGTCTCCTATGGCTACACCTTC. Its translation: CASSLEGVSYGYTF.

The rearrangement joins TRBV29-1 to TRBJ2-1; D is unclear. The ends were cut back, 3 bases at V and 6 bases at J, with 0 bases in the middle. Germline V lookup: CDR1 SQVTM, CDR2 ANQGSEA. There are 9 residues in the CDR3. This CDR3 reads CSVDNEQFF. CDR3 sequence (DNA): TGCAGCGTTGACAATGAGCAGTTCTTC.

The rearrangement joins TRBV5-1 to TRBJ2-5, with TRBD2 as a possible D gene (5 bases). The V and J ends lost 5 bases and 5 bases respectively, with 16 bases between them. CDR1 and CDR2 from the germline V gene are SGHRS and YFSETQ. The CDR3 contains 14 residues. Written as DNA, the CDR3 is TGCGCCAGCAGTGAAGGCCCTAGGAGGGAGACCCAGTACTTC. It translates to CASSEGPRRETQYF.

This chain uses TRBV6-1 with TRBJ2-7, with D possibly being TRBD1 or TRBD2 (5 bases each). Trimming removed 6 bases at V and 1 base at J, with 10 bases between. This CDR3 region has 13 residues. Germline V gives CDR1 MNHNS, CDR2 SASEGT. The CDR3, as DNA: TGTGCCAGCAGGAGAGGGGTTTCCTACGAGCAGTACTTC. It yields the protein CASRRGVSYEQYF.

This rearrangement joins TRBV2 to TRBJ2-1; 9 nucleotides match TRBD2. Looked up from germline, CDR1 is SNHLY and CDR2 is FYNNEI. The CDR3 is 15 amino acids. CDR3 sequence reads: CVVPTSLAGNNEQFF. The CDR3 coding sequence is TGTGTCGTCCCCACGAGTCTAGCGGGAAACAATGAGCAGTTCTTC.

This clonotype was seen more than once but under ten times. The CDR3: CASSLVDRPAANEKLFF. The CDR3 DNA follows: TGTGCCAGCAGCTTAGTGGACAGGCCTGCGGCTAATGAAAAACTGTTTTTT. V is TRBV7-8 and J is TRBJ1-4, with 7 bases lining up with TRBD1. The CDR3 has 17 residues. The germline V gene has CDR1 SGHVS and CDR2 FQNEAQ. Losses at the gene ends were 1 base for V and 3 bases for J; bases not matched to a gene: 8. Full variable domain (outside the CDR3, taken from reference TRBV7-8 and TRBJ1-4): GAGVSQSPRYKVAKRGQDVALRCDPISGHVSLFWYQQALGQGPEFLTYFQNEAQLDKSGLPSDRFFAERPEGSVSTLKIQRTQQEDSAVYLCASSLVDRPAANEKLFFGSGTQLSVL.

The chain combines TRBV5-1 with TRBJ2-2; possibly TRBD1 or TRBD2 for D (6 bases each). CDR1 and CDR2 from the germline V gene are SGHRS and YFSETQ. V lost 0 bases, J lost 4 bases, and 13 bases lay in between. There are 16 residues in the CDR3. For the CDR3, the DNA is TGCGCCAGCAGCTTGGAACGGGGGCTAGGCACCGGGGAGCTGTTTTTT. This sequence encodes CASSLERGLGTGELFF.

This clonotype was seen repeatedly, ten times or more. The CDR3 reads CASSPTRYSGANVLTF. CDR3 bases: TGTGCCAGCAGTCCAACACGGTACTCTGGGGCCAACGTCCTGACTTTC. The rearrangement uses TRBV12-3 or TRBV12-4 and TRBJ2-6; D not certain. The CDR3 runs 16 residues. The V and J ends lost 5 bases and 0 bases respectively, with 11 bases between them.

V usage is TRBV20-1 and J usage is TRBJ2-3; 8 bases agree with TRBD2. The V gene end was trimmed by 2 bases and the J gene end by 1 base; junction bases not matched to a gene: 5. There are 15 residues in the CDR3. From germline, CDR1 is DFQATT and CDR2 SNEGSKA (reference sequence). The CDR3 sequence is CSARRREVGTDTQYF. CDR3 coding DNA: TGCAGTGCTAGAAGGCGGGAGGTGGGCACAGATACGCAGTATTTT.

About this clonotype itself: A much bigger clone sits one base away, suggesting this may be a read error. This chain connects TRBV11-2 to TRBJ2-7; 8 positions match TRBD2. Germline loops: CDR1 SGHAT, CDR2 FQNNGV. Unmatched junction bases numbered 15, after V lost 9 bases and J lost 2 bases. CDR3 length: 16 amino acids. This chain's CDR3 is CARSKGGGLNAYEQYF. Here the CDR3 DNA reads TGTGCCAGAAGCAAAGGCGGGGGGCTGAACGCCTACGAGCAGTACTTC.

The table lists this clonotype with many counts. The chain combines TRBV20-1 with TRBJ2-7, with TRBD1 identical over 9 bases. Germline V lookup: CDR1 DFQATT, CDR2 SNEGSKA (reference sequence). Trimming took 3 bases from V and 6 from J; bases not matched to a gene: 12. The CDR3 consists of 15 residues. CDR3 sequence: CSASAVLDRGSEQYF. The CDR3 DNA sequence: TGCAGTGCTAGTGCTGTGCTGGACAGGGGCTCCGAGCAGTACTTC.

The chain recombines TRBV4-1 with TRBJ1-1; unclear D gene. In germline, CDR1 is MGHRA, CDR2 YSYEKL. V lost 4 bases to trimming and J lost 3 bases, with 21 bases between them. CDR3 length equals 17 residues. The CDR3 region has the DNA TGCGCCAGCAGCCTACATACCGACGGAGCCATTCACACTGAAGCTTTCTTT. Protein: CASSLHTDGAIHTEAFF.

In its sample, this clonotype was seen many times. The chain combines TRBV12-3 or TRBV12-4 with TRBJ1-2, with a possible D match to TRBD1 (6 bases). This CDR3 is 15 amino acids long. V dropped 5 bases and J dropped 2 bases, with 15 bases sitting between them. The CDR3 DNA sequence: TGTGCCAGCAGTACCCACACAGGGCCCAACTATGGCTACACCTTC. This encodes CASSTHTGPNYGYTF.

This clonotype occurred many times. The DNA of the CDR3 is TGTGCCAGCAATCAGGGATTAAGATGGGATGAGACCCAGTACTTC. Amino acids: CASNQGLRWDETQYF. The V gene is TRBV2, the J gene TRBJ2-5; a weak D match, TRBD1 (5 bases). The V end was cut by 7 bases, the J end by 5 bases, with 20 bases between. The CDR3 is made up of 15 amino acids. Germline CDR1 reads SNHLY; CDR2 reads FYNNEI.

This chain connects TRBV2 to TRBJ1-1; TRBD1 aligns across 10 bases. CDR3 size: 16 residues. Germline values: CDR1 SNHLY, CDR2 FYNNEI. V shed 4 bases and J 1 base; nucleotides not matched to a gene: 6. The CDR3 DNA is TGTGCCAGCAGTGCCCTGGACAGGGGGGGGAACACTGAAGCTTTCTTT. Its protein is CASSALDRGGNTEAFF. Based on the CDR3 plus reference TRBV2 and TRBJ1-1, the full variable domain is EPEVTQTPSHQVTQMGQEVILRCVPISNHLYFYWYRQILGQKVEFLVSFYNNEISEKSEIFDDQFSVERPDGSNFTLKIRSTKLEDSAMYFCASSALDRGGNTEAFFGQGTRLTVV.

This clonotype showed up many times. The chain employs TRBV11-2 and TRBJ2-7; 9 positions agree with TRBD1. Germline V gene lookup returns CDR1 SGHAT and CDR2 FQNNGV. The CDR3 loop spans 15 amino acids. V was clipped by 8 bases and J by 4 bases; unmatched bases: 12. CDR3 sequence reads: CASLRYGTGTYEQYF. The CDR3 bases are TGTGCCAGCTTAAGGTACGGGACAGGGACGTACGAGCAGTACTTC. The variable domain in full, completed from reference TRBV11-2 and TRBJ2-7, reads EAGVAQSPRYKIIEKRQSVAFWCNPISGHATLYWYQQILGQGPKLLIQFQNNGVVDDSQLPKDRFSAERLKGVDSTLKIQPAKLEDSAVYLCASLRYGTGTYEQYFGPGTRLTVT.

A note on this clonotype: Given a much more abundant clone one base away, this may be a read error. The rearrangement joins TRBV20-1 to TRBJ1-2; 7 bases match TRBD1. CDR1 DFQATT and CDR2 SNEGSKA come from the germline V gene (reference sequence). The CDR3 consists of 14 residues. CDR3 residues: CGAPGGSVDYGYTF. CDR3 nucleotide sequence: TGCGGTGCCCCAGGGGGGAGTGTAGACTATGGCTACACCTTC.

There are many counts of this clonotype. The J gene is TRBJ2-5, the V gene TRBV29-1, with 10 bases identical to TRBD2. The germline V gene has CDR1 SQVTM and CDR2 ANQGSEA. Trimming removed 0 bases from V and 2 bases from J; junction bases left unmatched: 6. This CDR3 has 16 residues. The CDR3 bases are TGCAGCGTTGAAGACTTAGCGGGAGGCAAACAAGAGACCCAGTACTTC. Protein: CSVEDLAGGKQETQYF.

The chain employs TRBV20-1 and TRBJ2-1, with TRBD2 as a possible D gene (5 bases). Between the trimmed V and J ends, which lost 0 bases and 7 bases, there was a span of 16 bases. Germline V gives CDR1 DFQATT, CDR2 SNEGSKA (reference sequence). The CDR3 contains 15 residues. CDR3 sequence reads: CSARESGGSSNEQFF. Here the CDR3 DNA reads TGCAGTGCTAGAGAGTCAGGAGGTTCGAGTAATGAGCAGTTCTTC.

This clonotype was detected many times. The chain employs TRBV12-3 or TRBV12-4 and TRBJ1-3, with D perhaps TRBD1 (6 bases). The V end was cut by 2 bases, the J end by 0 bases, with 11 bases between. The length of the CDR3 is 16 residues. The CDR3 loop reads CASSLQGQISGNTIYF. The CDR3 nucleotides read TGTGCCAGCAGTTTACAGGGGCAAATCTCTGGAAACACCATATATTTT.

The rearrangement links TRBV5-6 to TRBJ2-5; 12 nucleotides line up with TRBD2. V was pared by 0 bases and J by 7 bases, with 7 bases of the junction left unmatched. Germline V lookup: CDR1 SGHDT, CDR2 YYEEEE. The CDR3 consists of 16 residues. The CDR3 loop is CASSLGLAGDLGTQYF. Written as DNA, the CDR3 is TGTGCCAGCAGCTTGGGACTAGCGGGAGACCTAGGGACCCAGTACTTC.